What follows describes a single T cell receptor (beta chain). This clonotype is regarded as medium-sized (0.01 to 0.1%). Its antigen target is currently unknown. Base quality data are lacking; no much larger clone is found one base away. The library relied on PCR. Sequencer: Illumina HiSeq 2000. TCRdb reran the public reads through fastp at Q25 and MiXCR, keeping productive beta chains. For every CDR3 protein sequence, its rows merge into one entry that carries the most common genes and DNA. The sample profile shows approximately 12,000 distinct CDR3 sequences; approximately 50% of them were found once. The ten largest clones add up to 36% of the sample. These data belong to a study of tumor-infiltrating lymphocytes in oesophageal squamous cell carcinoma listed by TCRdb under 2016. CDR3 length: 14 amino acids, cysteine to phenylalanine. Kept here is only the CDR3 DNA, which spans 42 bases and is read in frame from base 1. The germline V gene sets CDR1 to SGHRS and CDR2 to YFSETQ. Here V drops 2 bases and J drops 3 bases, and the junction holds 4 bases not matched to any gene.

The chain is made from TRBV5-1 and TRBJ1-2; 7 bases in between match TRBD1. This TCR was sampled from a male donor with esophageal squamous cell carcinoma. The sequencing input was esophageal tumor tissue. The CDR3 here reads CASSLQGHHYGYTF. Read as DNA, the sequence is TGCGCCAGCAGCTTACAGGGGCACCACTATGGCTACACCTTC.